This T cell receptor (beta chain) is from a study of T cells in localized non-small cell lung cancer. Study-wide results and limits: Prolonged overall survival went with higher T cell density in the blood. Median around 62 top-100 tumor clones were shared with paired adjacent lung. Clonality of T cells reached its maximum in uninvolved adjacent lung, surpassing tumor. Without multi-region sequencing, intratumor heterogeneity could not be excluded.

This table comes from immunoSEQ multiplex PCR, and its TCRdb copy is limited to in-frame clones, with some not included. The data hold 70,000 to 100,000 clones, with approximately 91% observed a single time. CDR3 size: 14 residues. V was pared by 7 bases and J by 5 bases, with 9 bases of the junction left unmatched. From germline, CDR1 is SNHLY and CDR2 FYNNEI. Remarks on this clone: Its target is unknown.

Sequenced material: PBMCs, taken before any cancer treatment. This receptor was taken from a woman aged 35 to 70 with stage II squamous cell lung carcinoma. This chain joins TRBV2 and TRBJ2-3; 7 positions agree with TRBD2. The CDR3 is CASKERGPGDTQYF. The CDR3 nucleotides are TGTGCCAGCAAGGAGCGGGGTCCCGGAGATACGCAGTATTTT.